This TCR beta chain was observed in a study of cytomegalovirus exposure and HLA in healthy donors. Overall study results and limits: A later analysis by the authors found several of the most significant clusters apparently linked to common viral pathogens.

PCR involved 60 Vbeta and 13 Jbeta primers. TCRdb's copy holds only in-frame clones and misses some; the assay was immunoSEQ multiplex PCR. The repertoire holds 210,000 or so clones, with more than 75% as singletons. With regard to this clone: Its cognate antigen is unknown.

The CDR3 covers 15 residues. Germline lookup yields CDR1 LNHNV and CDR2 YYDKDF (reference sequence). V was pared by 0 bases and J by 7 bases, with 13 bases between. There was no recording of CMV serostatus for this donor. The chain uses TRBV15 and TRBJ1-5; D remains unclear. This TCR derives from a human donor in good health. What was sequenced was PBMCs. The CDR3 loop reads CATSRDRGLWQPQHF. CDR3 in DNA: TGTGCCACCAGCAGAGATCGGGGATTATGGCAGCCCCAGCATTTT.